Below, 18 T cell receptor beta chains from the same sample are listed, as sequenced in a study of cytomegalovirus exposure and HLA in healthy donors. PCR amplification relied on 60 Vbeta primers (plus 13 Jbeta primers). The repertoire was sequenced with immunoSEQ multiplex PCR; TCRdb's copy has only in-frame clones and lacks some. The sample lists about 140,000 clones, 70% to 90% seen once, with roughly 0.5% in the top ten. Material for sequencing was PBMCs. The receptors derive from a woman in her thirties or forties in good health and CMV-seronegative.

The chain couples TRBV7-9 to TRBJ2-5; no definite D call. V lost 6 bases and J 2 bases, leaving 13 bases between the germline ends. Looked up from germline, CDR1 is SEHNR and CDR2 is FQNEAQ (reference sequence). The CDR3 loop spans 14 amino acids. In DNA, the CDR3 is TGTGCCAGCAGTCGGCCGGGTCCTCAAGAGACCCAGTACTTC. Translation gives CASSRPGPQETQYF.

The CDR3, as DNA: TGCGCCAGCAGCTTGGGACTAGCGGGAGAGTATGTAGCCGGGGAGCTGTTTTTT. It is translated as CASSLGLAGEYVAGELFF. This chain connects TRBV5-1 to TRBJ2-2, with 12 bases fitting TRBD2. The length of the CDR3 is 18 residues. Germline V CDR1 and CDR2: SGHRS, YFSETQ. The V and J ends lost 0 bases and 6 bases, in that order; junction bases with no gene match: 9.

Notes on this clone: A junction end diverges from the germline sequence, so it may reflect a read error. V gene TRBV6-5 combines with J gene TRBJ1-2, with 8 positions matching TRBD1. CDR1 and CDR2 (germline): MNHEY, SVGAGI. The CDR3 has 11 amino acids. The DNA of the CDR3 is TGTGCCGGCAGGGGGCTCGGTGGCTACACCTTC. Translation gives CAGRGLGGYTF.

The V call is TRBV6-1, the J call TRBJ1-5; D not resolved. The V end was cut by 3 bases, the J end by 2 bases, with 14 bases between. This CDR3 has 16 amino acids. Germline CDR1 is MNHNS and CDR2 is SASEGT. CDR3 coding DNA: TGTGCCAGCAGTGATTTTCCGACGCGGGGCAATCAGCCCCAGCATTTT. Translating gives CASSDFPTRGNQPQHF.

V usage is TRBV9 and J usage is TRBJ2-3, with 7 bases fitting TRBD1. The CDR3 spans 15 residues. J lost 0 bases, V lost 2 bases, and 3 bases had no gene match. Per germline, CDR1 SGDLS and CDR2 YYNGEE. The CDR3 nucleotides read TGTGCCAGCAGCGTTTTAGGGGGCAGCACAGATACGCAGTATTTT. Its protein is CASSVLGGSTDTQYF.

CDR3 amino acids: CAISEQGGGANVLTF. CDR3 DNA: TGTGCCATCAGTGAGCAGGGAGGTGGGGCCAACGTCCTGACTTTC. This sequence joins TRBV10-3 and TRBJ2-6; tentatively, D is TRBD2 (6 bases). The germline V gene encodes CDR1 ENHRY and CDR2 SYGVKD. This CDR3 is built from 15 residues. Trimming cost V 2 bases and J 3 bases, with 8 bases left between them.

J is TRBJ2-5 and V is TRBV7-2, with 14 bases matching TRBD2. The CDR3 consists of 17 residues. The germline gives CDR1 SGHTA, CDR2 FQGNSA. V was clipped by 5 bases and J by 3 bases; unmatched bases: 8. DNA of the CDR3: TGTGCCAGCAGCCCACCGGGACTAGCGGGAGTGGAAGAGACCCAGTACTTC. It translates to CASSPPGLAGVEETQYF.

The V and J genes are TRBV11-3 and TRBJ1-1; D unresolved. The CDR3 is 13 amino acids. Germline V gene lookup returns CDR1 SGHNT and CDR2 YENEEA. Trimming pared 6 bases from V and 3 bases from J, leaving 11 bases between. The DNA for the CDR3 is TGTGCCAGCAGTTCCAGACGGGACACTGAAGCTTTCTTT. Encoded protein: CASSSRRDTEAFF.

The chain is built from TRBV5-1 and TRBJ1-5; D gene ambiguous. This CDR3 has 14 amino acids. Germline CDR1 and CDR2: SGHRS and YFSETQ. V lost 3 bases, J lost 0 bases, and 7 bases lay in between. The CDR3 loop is CASSYEFSNQPQHF. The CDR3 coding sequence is TGCGCCAGCAGCTATGAGTTTAGCAATCAGCCCCAGCATTTT.

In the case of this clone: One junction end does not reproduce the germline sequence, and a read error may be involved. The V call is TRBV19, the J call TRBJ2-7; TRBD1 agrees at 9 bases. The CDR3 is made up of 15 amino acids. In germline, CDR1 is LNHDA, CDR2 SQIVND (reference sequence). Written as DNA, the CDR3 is TGTGCCACTAGTGGGCCTGGACAGGGGTCCTACGAGCAGTACTTC. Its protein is CATSGPGQGSYEQYF.

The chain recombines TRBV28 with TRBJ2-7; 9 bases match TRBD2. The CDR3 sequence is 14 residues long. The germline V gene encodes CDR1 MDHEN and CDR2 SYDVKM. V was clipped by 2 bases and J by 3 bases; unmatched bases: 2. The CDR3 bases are TGTGCCAGCAGTTTAGGGCGGGAGGGCTACGAGCAGTACTTC. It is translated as CASSLGREGYEQYF.

The chain's CDR3 is CASSYMSWAGETQYF. CDR3 nucleotide sequence: TGTGCCAGCAGTTACATGAGCTGGGCTGGGGAGACCCAGTACTTC. This chain joins TRBV6-6 and TRBJ2-5; D not resolved. The CDR3 has 15 residues. V was cut by 2 bases and J by 5 bases, with 15 bases left in between. Germline CDR1 reads MNHNY; CDR2 reads SVGAGI (reference sequence).

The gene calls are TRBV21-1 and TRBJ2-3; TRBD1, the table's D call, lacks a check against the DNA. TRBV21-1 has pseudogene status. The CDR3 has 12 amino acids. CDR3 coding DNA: TGTGCCAGCAGCAAAGTTTTTATGGACAGGTATTTT. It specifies CASSKVFMDRYF.

As DNA, the CDR3 is TGTGCCAGTAGTATTGGGGGCTACTCTGAAAAACTGTTTTTT. Amino acid sequence: CASSIGGYSEKLFF. The rearrangement joins TRBV19 to TRBJ1-4; the D gene is possibly TRBD1 (6 bases). The CDR3 totals 14 residues. CDR1 is LNHDA and CDR2 is SQIVND in the germline V gene (reference sequence). Trimming shortened V by 3 bases and J by 7 bases, and 12 bases separated the two germline ends.

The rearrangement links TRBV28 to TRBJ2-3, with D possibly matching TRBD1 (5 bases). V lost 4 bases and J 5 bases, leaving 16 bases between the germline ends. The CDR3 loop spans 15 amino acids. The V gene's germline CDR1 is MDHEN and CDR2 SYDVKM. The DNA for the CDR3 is TGTGCCAGCAGTTACCCGGGTTCAAGGGGAGATACGCAGTATTTT. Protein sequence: CASSYPGSRGDTQYF.

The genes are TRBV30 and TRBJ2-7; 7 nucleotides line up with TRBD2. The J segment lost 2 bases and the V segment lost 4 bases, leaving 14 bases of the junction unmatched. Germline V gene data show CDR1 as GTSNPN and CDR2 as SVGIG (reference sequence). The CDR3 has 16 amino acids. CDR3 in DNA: TGTGCCTGGAATCAAGTCCATAGCGGGCATCCCTACGAGCAGTACTTC. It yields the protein CAWNQVHSGHPYEQYF.

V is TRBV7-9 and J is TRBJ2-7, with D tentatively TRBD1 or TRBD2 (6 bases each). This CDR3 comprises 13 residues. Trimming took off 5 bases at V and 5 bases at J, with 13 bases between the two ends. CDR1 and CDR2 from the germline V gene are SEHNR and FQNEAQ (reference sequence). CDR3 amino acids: CASSIGGLDEQYF. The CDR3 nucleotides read TGTGCCAGCAGCATAGGGGGACTGGACGAGCAGTACTTC. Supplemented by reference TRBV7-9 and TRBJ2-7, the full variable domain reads DTGVSQNPRHKITKRGQNVTFRCDPISEHNRLYWYRQTLGQGPEFLTYFQNEAQLEKSRLLSDRFSAERPKGSFSTLEIQRTEQGDSAMYLCASSIGGLDEQYFGPGTRLTVT.

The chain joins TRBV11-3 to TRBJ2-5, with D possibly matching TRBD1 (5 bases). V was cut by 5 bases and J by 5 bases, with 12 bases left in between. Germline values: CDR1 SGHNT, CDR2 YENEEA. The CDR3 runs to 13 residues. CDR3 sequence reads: CASSTRVRETQYF. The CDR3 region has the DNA TGTGCCAGCAGCACCAGGGTTAGGGAGACCCAGTACTTC.